This T cell receptor (beta chain) was sequenced for a study of Graves' ophthalmopathy and Graves' hyperthyroidism. The CDR3 sequence is 17 residues long. V shed 6 bases, J shed 5 bases, and the junction held 15 bases outside the gene matches. CDR1 and CDR2 (germline): MNHNS, SASEGT. Diagnosis relied on clinical symptoms, serum thyroxine, TRAb, thyroid ultrasound and orbital computed tomography. Beta-chain TCR CDR3 regions were amplified from RNA transcripts. The first round was an RT-PCR with HTBI primers, and the second round was a multiplex PCR. Via MiXCR, TCRdb re-called the multiplex PCR reads, giving one row per CDR3 protein. This sample has roughly 610,000 distinct CDR3 sequences, with 22% found just once.

The sequence derives from a young woman with stable Graves' hyperthyroidism. Some clones in this sample may be carry-over from other donors' samples. The sequenced material came from peripheral blood. The chain links TRBV6-1 to TRBJ2-2; 7 positions agree with TRBD1. CDR3 sequence reads: CASREFPGQHPTGELFF. CDR3 in DNA: TGTGCCAGCAGGGAATTTCCGGGACAGCACCCAACCGGGGAGCTGTTTTTT.